This note documents a single T cell receptor beta chain sequence. Its antigen remains unidentified. This entry belongs to a study of T cell responses to AZD1222 COVID-19 vaccine. Study conclusions and caveats: There were vaccine-associated CD4 TCRs across spike, dominant at 160-218 and 743-854. Spike-specific TCRs gained breadth and depth after people received two AZD1222 doses. Seropositive status at baseline applied to only 6 or 7 AZD1222 recipients.

Per the germline V gene, CDR1 is SQVTM and CDR2 is ANQGSEA. J lost 2 bases, V lost 5 bases, and 8 bases had no gene match. The CDR3 sequence is 15 residues long. The method was immunoSEQ multiplex PCR; TCRdb's version includes in-frame clones alone and lacks a portion of them. The repertoire consists of about 81,000 clones, with roughly 85% occurring once and the leading ten covering about 3.5%. Sequenced material: peripheral blood, taken 28 days after the second AZD1222 dose. This TCR was sampled from an adult who received the AZD1222 COVID-19 vaccine. V and J are TRBV29-1 and TRBJ2-1, with 8 bases lining up with TRBD2. The CDR3 DNA is TGCAGCGTTCCTTTATGGGGACTAGCCTACAATGAGCAGTTCTTC. Translation: CSVPLWGLAYNEQFF.